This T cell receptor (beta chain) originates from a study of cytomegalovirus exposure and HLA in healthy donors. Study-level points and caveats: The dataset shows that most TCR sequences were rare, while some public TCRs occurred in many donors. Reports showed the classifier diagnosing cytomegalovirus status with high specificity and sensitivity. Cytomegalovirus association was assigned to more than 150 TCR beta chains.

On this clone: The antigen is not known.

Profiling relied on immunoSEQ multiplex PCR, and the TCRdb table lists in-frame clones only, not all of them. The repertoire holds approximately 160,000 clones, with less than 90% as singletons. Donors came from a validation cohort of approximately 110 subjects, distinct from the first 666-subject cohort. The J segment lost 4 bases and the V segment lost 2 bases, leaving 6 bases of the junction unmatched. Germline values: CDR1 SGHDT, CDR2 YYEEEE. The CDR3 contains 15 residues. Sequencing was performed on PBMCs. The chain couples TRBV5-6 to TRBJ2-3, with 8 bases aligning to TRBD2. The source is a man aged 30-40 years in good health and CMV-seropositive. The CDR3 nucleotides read TGTGCCAGCAGCTTTCAAGCGGGAGCCGCAGATACGCAGTATTTT. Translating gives CASSFQAGAADTQYF. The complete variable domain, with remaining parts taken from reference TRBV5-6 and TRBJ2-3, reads DAGVTQSPTHLIKTRGQQVTLRCSPKSGHDTVSWYQQALGQGPQFIFQYYEEEERQRGNFPDRFSGHQFPNYSSELNVNALLLGDSALYLCASSFQAGAADTQYFGPGTRLTVL.